Listed here are 3 T cell receptor beta chains from one sample, sequenced in a study of shared clonotypes between healthy human individuals. Naive-designated CD8 cells lacked CD45RO, were positively enriched for CCR7, and omitted terminally differentiated effector memory CD45RA+ cells. TCRdb keeps only in-frame clones here, not all; method: immunoSEQ multiplex PCR. The sample consists of about 1,800,000 clones, less than 95% of them appearing once. Sequencing was carried out using naive CD8+ T cells sorted from blood. The receptors here all came from a man younger than 35 in good health.

V is TRBV9 and J is TRBJ2-5; D perhaps matches TRBD2 (5 bases). Germline V gene lookup returns CDR1 SGDLS and CDR2 YYNGEE. The CDR3 runs 15 residues. The germline V and J ends were trimmed by 3 bases and 5 bases, with 17 bases remaining between them. The CDR3 protein is CASSEEADPGETQYF. Written as DNA, the CDR3 is TGTGCCAGCAGCGAGGAGGCCGACCCGGGGGAGACCCAGTACTTC.

V gene TRBV29-1 combines with J gene TRBJ1-2; possibly TRBD1 for D (6 bases). Deletions cut 5 bases from V and 4 bases from J, with 11 bases between. The CDR3 runs to 12 residues. Germline loops: CDR1 SQVTM, CDR2 ANQGSEA. The CDR3 is CSVREQGYGYTF. In DNA, the CDR3 is TGCAGCGTTAGGGAACAGGGCTATGGCTACACCTTC.

This clone was seen a handful of times. This rearrangement joins TRBV15 to TRBJ1-6; D gene ambiguous. Trimming shortened V by 5 bases and J by 16 bases, and 15 bases separated the two germline ends. Germline assignment: CDR1 LNHNV and CDR2 YYDKDF (reference sequence). CDR3 length: 12 amino acids. The CDR3 loop reads CATSDSSAILHF. The CDR3 nucleotides read TGTGCCACCAGCGATAGTTCGGCAATACTCCACTTT.